This passage covers 3 T cell receptor beta chains from one sample sequenced in a study of preoperative IRX-2 immunotherapy in early breast cancer. Data came from immunoSEQ multiplex PCR; TCRdb stores just in-frame clones and leaves some out. Among 15,000 to 25,000 clones, just under 85% were seen once, and the ten largest hold approximately 1.2%. Specified treatment: preoperative locoregional IRX-2 cytokine immunotherapy. The specimen comprised lymph node tissue, sampled after IRX-2 immunotherapy. Receptors were obtained from a human donor with breast cancer.

This chain uses TRBV28 with TRBJ1-2, with 8 bases lining up with TRBD1. Trimming removed 10 bases from V and 4 bases from J; junction bases left unmatched: 8. Germline V gene sequence: CDR1 MDHEN, CDR2 SYDVKM. The CDR3 is 13 amino acids. This CDR3 is CAINRGRGYGYTF. The CDR3 bases are TGTGCCATCAACAGGGGGAGAGGCTATGGCTACACCTTC.

This chain connects TRBV19 to TRBJ2-6; 9 positions match TRBD1. Germline V gene sequence: CDR1 LNHDA, CDR2 SQIVND (reference sequence). Trimming at V came to 8 bases and at J to 4 bases, leaving 6 bases not matched to a gene. The CDR3 is 15 residues long. The CDR3 coding sequence is TGTGCCAGTTACGGGACAGGGTACGGGGCCAACGTCCTGACTTTC. It yields the protein CASYGTGYGANVLTF.

The chain is built from TRBV15 and TRBJ1-3; 8 positions match TRBD1. Losses at the gene ends were 3 bases for V and 0 bases for J; bases not matched to a gene: 4. The length of the CDR3 is 16 residues. Germline-derived CDR1 and CDR2 are LNHNV and YYDKDF (reference sequence). CDR3 DNA: TGTGCCACCAGCAGGGGACAGGCCATCTCTGGAAACACCATATATTTT. Residues: CATSRGQAISGNTIYF.